This T cell receptor (beta chain) was documented in a study of identical twins. This clonotype was seen more than once but under ten times. The V segment lost 0 bases and the J segment 4 bases; nucleotides outside the gene matches: 12. CDR3 length: 17 amino acids. CDR1 and CDR2 from the germline V gene are SQVTM and ANQGSEA. A single record per CDR3 protein comes from TCRdb applying MiXCR to the 5' RACE reads. The data show fewer than 500,000 distinct CDR3 sequences, with approximately 24% seen just once and 2.9% held by the top ten. A further study also used this sample, focusing on T cells expressing NK-cell markers.

Source material: CD4+ T cells sorted from blood. This TCR came from a woman aged 18-35 years in good health. This chain links TRBV29-1 with TRBJ2-1; 7 nucleotides match TRBD2. CDR3 loop: CSVEDHLAAHLYNEQFF. CDR3 nucleotides: TGCAGCGTTGAAGATCATCTAGCGGCACACCTTTACAATGAGCAGTTCTTC.